The T cell receptor (beta chain) under discussion was sequenced for a study of blood T cell repertoires in COVID-19 (dated by TCRdb to between 2020 and 2021). Turning to the overall study: Samples from collaborators originated in the United States, Italy and Spain and spanned both the acute and convalescent phases of COVID-19. The material from the prospective study consisted of cDNA or gDNA derived from T cells, B-cell-depleted T cells, or PBMCs. Subjects who had been exposed to COVID-19, were actively infected with it, or had recovered from it provided the deeply sampled blood TCRbeta repertoires that made up the dataset. The repertoires were released in a freely available public database intended as a resource for research on the immune response to SARS-CoV-2. Samples were obtained from the ongoing ImmuneRACE study (first 160 participants) and from some 1,300 subjects provided by 6 global collaborators. Sample metadata almost always included a de-identified subject ID, COVID-19 status, age in years and sex. HLA class I and class II types, where available, came from metadata supplied by the sample provider rather than from assay-based typing. General conclusions and limits of the study: Clinical and demographic metadata were provided uncurated, with the amount varying by source and participant.

Enrolling through a virtual design, the prospective study's participants ranged in age from about 18 to 100 years and lived across more than 20 United States geographic areas. In the prospective study, cohorts were assigned on the basis of participant-reported clinical history obtained from a screening survey and a study questionnaire. Mobile phlebotomists in the prospective study collected whole blood, serum and a nasopharyngeal or oropharyngeal swab from every participant. Participants in the prospective study had the option to provide additional blood draws and questionnaires over an approximately two-month period. Before DNA extraction, prospective study blood samples were shipped either frozen or at room temperature. TCRbeta CDR3 regions were amplified from genomic DNA using the immunoSEQ Assay, a bias-controlled multiplex PCR. Under the source paper's analysis protocol: The number of nucleated cells in each sample was estimated by amplification of reference gene primers within the assay. To quantify the absolute abundance of each unique TCRbeta CDR3 rearrangement, sequence reads were collapsed and filtered. Productive Simpson clonality was computed per sample as the square root of Simpson's diversity index over productive rearrangements. What TCRdb holds here is the immuneACCESS table cut down to in-frame rearrangements. Part of the clones is not present; checked against another copy, under half of the missing clones reflect an unresolved V gene, and the others are unexplained. That table is the source of V, J and clone size, and D and trimming were worked out from the DNA. Present in this sample are 210,000 or so clones, more than 70% of which were seen just once. Clones ranked in the top ten supply 7% to 8.5% of the sample.

Remarks on this clone: The clone's antigen remains unknown. There are no base qualities to consult, and no much larger clone falls within one base.

V is clipped by 5 bases and J by 7 bases, and the sequence between their germline boundaries is 15 bases long. CDR1 and CDR2 were assigned from the germline V gene as SGHRS and YFSETQ. The CDR3 sequence holds 14 residues, the cysteine and phenylalanine included. Solely the CDR3 DNA is kept, with 42 bases framed from the first base. The chain is made from TRBV5-1 and TRBJ1-4; a tentative D match to TRBD1 spans 6 bases. The sequence derives from a middle-aged woman with acute COVID-19. The sequencing input was PBMCs or T cells enriched from blood (not recorded which). The encoded CDR3 is CASSAQGRSEKLFF. The nucleotide sequence reads as follows: TGCGCCAGCAGTGCCCAGGGGCGAAGTGAAAAACTGTTTTTT. When the CDR3 is completed using the reference TRBV5-1 and TRBJ1-4 genes on either side, the full variable domain is KAGVTQTPRYLIKTRGQQVTLSCSPISGHRSVSWYQQTPGQGLQFLFEYFSETQRNKGNFPGRFSGRQFSNSRSEMNVSTLELGDSALYLCASSAQGRSEKLFFGSGTQLSVL.